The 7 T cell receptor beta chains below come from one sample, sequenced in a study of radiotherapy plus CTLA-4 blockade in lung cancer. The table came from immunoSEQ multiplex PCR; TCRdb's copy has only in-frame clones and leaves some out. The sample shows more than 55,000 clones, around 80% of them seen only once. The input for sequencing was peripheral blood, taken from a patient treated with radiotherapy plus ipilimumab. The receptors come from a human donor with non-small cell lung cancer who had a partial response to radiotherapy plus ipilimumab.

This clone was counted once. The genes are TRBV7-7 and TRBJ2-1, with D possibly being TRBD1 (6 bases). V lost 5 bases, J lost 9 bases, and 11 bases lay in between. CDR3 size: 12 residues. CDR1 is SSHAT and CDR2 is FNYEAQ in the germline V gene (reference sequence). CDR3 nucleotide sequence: TGTGCCAGCAGCACCAGGGGTGGTGAGCAGTTCTTC. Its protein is CASSTRGGEQFF.

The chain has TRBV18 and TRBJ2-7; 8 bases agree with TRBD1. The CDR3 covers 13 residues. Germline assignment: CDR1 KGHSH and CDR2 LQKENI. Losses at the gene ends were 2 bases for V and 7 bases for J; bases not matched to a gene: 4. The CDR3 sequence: CASSPDRGGEQYF. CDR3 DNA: TGTGCCAGCTCACCAGACAGGGGCGGGGAGCAGTACTTC.

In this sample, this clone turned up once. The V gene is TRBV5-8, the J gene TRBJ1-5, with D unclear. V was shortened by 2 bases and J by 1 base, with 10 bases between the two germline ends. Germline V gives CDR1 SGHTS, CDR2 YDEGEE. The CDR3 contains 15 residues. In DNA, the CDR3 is TGTGCCAGCAGCTTTAGGACGGGGAGCAATCAGCCCCAGCATTTT. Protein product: CASSFRTGSNQPQHF.

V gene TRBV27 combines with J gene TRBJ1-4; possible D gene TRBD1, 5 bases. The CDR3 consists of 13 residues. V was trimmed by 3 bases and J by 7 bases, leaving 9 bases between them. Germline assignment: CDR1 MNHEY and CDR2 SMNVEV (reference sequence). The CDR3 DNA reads TGTGCCAGCAGTTTTGGGGGGGTTGAAAAACTGTTTTTT. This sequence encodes CASSFGGVEKLFF.

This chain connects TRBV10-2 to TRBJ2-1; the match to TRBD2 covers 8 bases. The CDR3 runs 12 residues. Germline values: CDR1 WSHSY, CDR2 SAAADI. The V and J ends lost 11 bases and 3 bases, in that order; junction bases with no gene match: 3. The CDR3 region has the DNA TGCGCCGCCGGGGGGGACTACAATGAGCAGTTCTTC. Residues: CAAGGDYNEQFF.

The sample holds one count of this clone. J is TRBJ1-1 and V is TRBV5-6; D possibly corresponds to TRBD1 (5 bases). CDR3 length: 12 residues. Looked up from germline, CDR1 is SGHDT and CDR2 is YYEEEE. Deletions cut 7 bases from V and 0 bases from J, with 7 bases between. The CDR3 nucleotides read TGTGCCAGCGGGGGGGTGAACACTGAAGCTTTCTTT. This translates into CASGGVNTEAFF.

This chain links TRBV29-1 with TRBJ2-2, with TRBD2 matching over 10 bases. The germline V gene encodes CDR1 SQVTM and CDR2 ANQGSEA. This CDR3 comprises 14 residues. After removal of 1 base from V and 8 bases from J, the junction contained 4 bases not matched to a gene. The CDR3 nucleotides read TGCAGCGTTGAAGGCCTAGCGGGGGAAGGGGAGCTGTTTTTT. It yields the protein CSVEGLAGEGELFF.